One sample yielded the 28 T cell receptor beta chains listed below, sequenced in a study of patients and donors after allogeneic stem cell transplantation. TCRdb passed the RT-PCR reads through MiXCR, listing each CDR3 protein once. The sample consists of about 150,000 distinct CDR3 sequences, roughly two fifths of them appearing once. Material for sequencing was blood, either unsorted or a sorted T cell fraction (not recorded which). The receptor source for this set is a human donor who was either an allogeneic HSCT recipient or a stem cell or donor lymphocyte infusion donor (not recorded which). It is not recorded whose cells these are; they may come from a transplant donor.

This chain links TRBV20-1 with TRBJ1-4, with 7 bases that match TRBD1. In germline, CDR1 is DFQATT, CDR2 SNEGSKA (reference sequence). The ends lost 5 bases at V and 7 bases at J; junction bases unmatched: 7. This CDR3 is built from 13 residues. CDR3 in DNA: TGCAGTGCTTTGTCAGACAGGGCTGAAAAACTGTTTTTT. This codes for CSALSDRAEKLFF.

The chain uses TRBV6-2 or TRBV6-3 and TRBJ2-5, with TRBD2 matching 14 bases. V gave up 4 bases and J gave up 5 bases; unmatched junction bases: 6. The CDR3 has 16 residues. Germline CDR1 MNHEY, CDR2 SVGEGT. This chain's CDR3 is CASSSGLAGVGETQYF. In DNA form, the CDR3 reads TGTGCCAGCAGTTCGGGACTAGCGGGGGTCGGCGAGACCCAGTACTTC.

This clonotype was picked up many times. J is TRBJ2-7 and V is TRBV6-2 or TRBV6-3; TRBD2 matches 11 bases. Germline CDR1 is MNHEY and CDR2 is SVGEGT. Unmatched junction bases numbered 3, after V lost 6 bases and J lost 2 bases. CDR3 size: 14 residues. CDR3 residues: CASSLSGGAYEQYF. The CDR3 DNA reads TGTGCCAGCAGCCTTAGCGGGGGGGCCTACGAGCAGTACTTC.

The rearrangement links TRBV5-8 to TRBJ2-1; D gene unclear. Germline V gives CDR1 SGHTS, CDR2 YDEGEE. The CDR3 spans 13 residues. V lost 0 bases, J lost 8 bases, and 9 bases lay in between. CDR3 in DNA: TGTGCCAGCAGCTTGGCCACTGGCCATGAGCAGTTCTTC. Protein: CASSLATGHEQFF.

This clonotype has a count of ten or more. The J gene is TRBJ1-2, the V gene TRBV12-3 or TRBV12-4; D remains unclear. There are 12 residues in the CDR3. V was clipped by 5 bases and J by 6 bases, with 10 bases between them. For the CDR3, the DNA is TGTGCCAGCAGTCGATTAGGAGATGGCTACACCTTC. This translates into CASSRLGDGYTF.

J is TRBJ2-7 and V is TRBV12-3 or TRBV12-4; TRBD2 matches at 7 bases. With V trimmed by 5 bases and J by 5 bases, 9 bases remained unmatched. The CDR3 totals 14 residues. The CDR3, as DNA: TGTGCCAGCAGTCCCCAGCGGGGCCGTCACGAGCAGTACTTC. As protein: CASSPQRGRHEQYF.

In the case of this clonotype: A junction boundary mismatches the germline segment, possibly from a read error. The gene calls are TRBV4-3 and TRBJ1-6, with unresolved D. This CDR3 region has 13 residues. The germline V gene has CDR1 LGHNA and CDR2 YSLEER. CDR3 bases: TGCGCCGGCAGCCTGGAAGAGAATTCACCCCTCCACTTT. Translation: CAGSLEENSPLHF.

The chain uses TRBV4-1 and TRBJ1-2, with no clear D. CDR1 and CDR2 from the germline V gene are MGHRA and YSYEKL. V lost 4 bases, J lost 5 bases, and 23 bases lay in between. The CDR3 has 17 residues. This CDR3 is CASSPGLRARYGYGYTF. CDR3 nucleotides: TGCGCCAGCAGCCCGGGGTTAAGGGCCCGTTATGGTTATGGCTACACCTTC.

The chain recombines TRBV4-2 with TRBJ1-4; D gene uncertain. Germline V gene sequence: CDR1 LGHNA, CDR2 YNFKEQ. The CDR3 has 15 amino acids. The germline V and J ends were trimmed by 4 bases and 0 bases, with 9 bases remaining between them. The CDR3 coding sequence is TGTGCCAGCAGCCGACCAAGAGCAACTAATGAAAAACTGTTTTTT. Translation gives CASSRPRATNEKLFF.

V is TRBV15 and J is TRBJ2-1; perhaps TRBD1 as D (6 bases). The V gene lost 0 bases and the J gene lost 4 bases, with 22 bases spanning the gap. CDR3 size: 19 residues. Germline V gene sequence: CDR1 LNHNV, CDR2 YYDKDF (reference sequence). CDR3 sequence: CATSRDRVGSGTLYNEQFF. Written as DNA, the CDR3 is TGTGCCACCAGCAGAGATCGAGTCGGTTCCGGGACACTATACAATGAGCAGTTCTTC.

V is TRBV29-1 and J is TRBJ2-5, with D tentatively TRBD1 (6 bases). V was cut by 7 bases and J by 4 bases, with 13 bases left in between. The CDR3 totals 12 residues. Germline V gene sequence: CDR1 SQVTM, CDR2 ANQGSEA. CDR3 DNA sequence: TGCAGCGCCGGGACACCCAGAGAGACCCAGTACTTC. Translating gives CSAGTPRETQYF.

The V gene is TRBV28, the J gene TRBJ2-7; the D is unclear. CDR1 is MDHEN and CDR2 is SYDVKM in the germline V gene. The CDR3 has 13 residues. The V gene lost 7 bases and the J gene lost 0 bases, with 10 bases spanning the gap. CDR3 amino acids: CASNSRSSYEQYV. Written as DNA, the CDR3 is TGTGCCAGCAATTCTCGGAGCTCCTACGAGCAGTACGTC.

This clonotype turned up a few times. The J gene is TRBJ1-2, the V gene TRBV28; D might be TRBD1 (6 bases). The germline V and J ends were trimmed by 5 bases and 8 bases, with 18 bases remaining between them. Germline V gene data show CDR1 as MDHEN and CDR2 as SYDVKM. This CDR3 comprises 14 residues. CDR3 DNA: TGTGCCAGCAGTCACACATACAGGGTGGGCGGCTACACCTTC. Amino acids: CASSHTYRVGGYTF.

The V call is TRBV10-3, the J call TRBJ2-3; 9 bases agree with TRBD1. The J segment lost 5 bases and the V segment lost 6 bases, leaving 3 bases of the junction unmatched. Germline CDR1 is ENHRY and CDR2 is SYGVKD. This CDR3 has 13 residues. CDR3 DNA sequence: TGTGCCATCAGCACAGGGGGCAGAGATACGCAGTATTTT. Its protein product is CAISTGGRDTQYF.

DNA of the CDR3: TGCGCCAGCAGCTTAATAGCAGGCCAGAATCAGCCCCAGCATTTT. Protein product: CASSLIAGQNQPQHF. The rearrangement joins TRBV5-1 to TRBJ1-5, with no clear D. This CDR3 contains 15 residues. Germline CDR1 and CDR2: SGHRS and YFSETQ. V lost 2 bases to trimming and J lost 4 bases, with 13 bases between them.

This chain joins TRBV4-3 and TRBJ1-1, with 7 bases that match TRBD1. Germline V gives CDR1 LGHNA, CDR2 YSLEER. V shed 2 bases and J 1 base; nucleotides not matched to a gene: 10. The length of the CDR3 is 17 residues. The CDR3 sequence: CASSQSFGQGENTEAFF. In nucleotides, the CDR3 is TGCGCCAGCAGCCAATCTTTTGGGCAGGGGGAGAACACTGAAGCTTTCTTT.

In this sample, this clonotype turned up a few times. V and J are TRBV20-1 and TRBJ1-5; D might be TRBD1 (5 bases). V lost 6 bases and J 0 bases, leaving 12 bases between the germline ends. Per the germline V gene, CDR1 is DFQATT and CDR2 is SNEGSKA (reference sequence). This CDR3 comprises 14 residues. The CDR3 DNA reads as TGCAGTGCCCCCCGGGGGAATAGCAATCAGCCCCAGCATTTT. It codes for CSAPRGNSNQPQHF.

As to this clonotype: The limits of the CDR3 on the DNA are not certain, so only TCRdb's listed CDR3 is given. V and J are TRBV12-3 or TRBV12-4 and TRBJ1-1; TRBD1, the D gene given by the table, was not confirmed from the DNA. The CDR3 is 16 residues long, ends included. The CDR3 protein is CASILDRGRGNTEAFF.

CDR3: CAISDPGSLKDTQYF. Written as DNA, the CDR3 is TGTGCCATCAGTGACCCGGGGTCTTTAAAAGATACGCAGTATTTT. The chain employs TRBV10-3 and TRBJ2-3; maybe TRBD2 (5 bases). CDR1 ENHRY and CDR2 SYGVKD come from the germline V gene. CDR3 length equals 15 residues. V shed 3 bases and J shed 5 bases, with 15 bases lying between them.

The chain recombines TRBV12-3 or TRBV12-4 with TRBJ1-1; D might be TRBD1 (5 bases). The CDR3 totals 14 residues. The V and J ends lost 6 bases and 5 bases respectively, with 16 bases between them. The CDR3 DNA is TGTGCCAGCAGGCCCATGGGGGATGGAACTGAAGCTTTCTTT. Its translation is CASRPMGDGTEAFF.

This clonotype was counted only a few times. The chain has TRBV7-8 and TRBJ1-2; D unresolved. Germline CDR1 SGHVS, CDR2 FQNEAQ. Trimming shortened V by 4 bases and J by 4 bases, and 13 bases separated the two germline ends. The CDR3 covers 14 residues. The CDR3 sequence is CASSSSAGFYGYTF. The CDR3 nucleotides read TGTGCCAGCAGCTCCTCCGCCGGATTCTATGGCTACACCTTC.

The chain has TRBV30 and TRBJ1-5; no definite D call. The CDR3 extends over 13 amino acids. With 0 bases removed from V and 1 base from J, the gap between germline ends came to 4 bases. CDR1 GTSNPN and CDR2 SVGIG come from the germline V gene (reference sequence). The CDR3 protein is CAWSVASNQPQHF. As DNA, the CDR3 is TGTGCCTGGAGTGTTGCCAGCAATCAGCCCCAGCATTTT.

The chain has TRBV15 and TRBJ1-3; D is possibly TRBD1 (5 bases). CDR3 size: 15 residues. Germline V gene lookup returns CDR1 LNHNV and CDR2 YYDKDF (reference sequence). The V end lost 0 bases, the J end lost 5 bases, and 11 bases lay between the germline ends. The CDR3: CATSRDLGRRNTIYF. The DNA for the CDR3 is TGTGCCACCAGCAGAGATTTGGGACGGAGAAACACCATATATTTT.

This clonotype has only a few counts. The chain joins TRBV29-1 to TRBJ2-5; D gene unclear. Deletions cut 6 bases from V and 2 bases from J, with 10 bases between. Germline V gene data show CDR1 as SQVTM and CDR2 as ANQGSEA. CDR3 length equals 12 residues. The CDR3 is CSVLLWQETQYF. CDR3 bases: TGCAGCGTCCTCCTTTGGCAAGAGACCCAGTACTTC.

This clonotype was recorded a few times. The rearrangement uses TRBV18 and TRBJ2-5; D remains unclear. The V gene lost 2 bases and the J gene lost 5 bases, with 6 bases spanning the gap. The CDR3 totals 12 residues. CDR1 is KGHSH and CDR2 is LQKENI in the germline V gene. The CDR3 bases are TGTGCCAGCTCACCATATTCGGAGACCCAGTACTTC. It translates to CASSPYSETQYF.

This clonotype was picked up a small number of times. The chain employs TRBV6-2 or TRBV6-3 and TRBJ2-1; D is ambiguous. The CDR3 runs 12 residues. Germline V gene data show CDR1 as MNHEY and CDR2 as SVGEGT. With 4 bases removed from V and 6 bases from J, the gap between germline ends came to 7 bases. CDR3 region: CASSWSVNEQFF. DNA of the CDR3: TGTGCCAGCAGTTGGTCCGTCAATGAGCAGTTCTTC.

This clonotype is a singleton in its sample. This chain joins TRBV27 and TRBJ2-1, with no clear D. Trimming shortened V by 8 bases and J by 3 bases, and 11 bases separated the two germline ends. This CDR3 has 13 amino acids. Germline V CDR1 and CDR2: MNHEY, SMNVEV (reference sequence). The CDR3 nucleotides are TGTGCCAGCGGCAACTGGGACTACAATGAGCAGTTCTTC. Translated: CASGNWDYNEQFF.

This chain connects TRBV28 to TRBJ2-7; TRBD1 agrees at 8 bases. The CDR3 consists of 14 residues. V lost 5 bases to trimming and J lost 4 bases; unmatched junction nucleotides: 7. Germline V gene sequence: CDR1 MDHEN, CDR2 SYDVKM. Here the CDR3 reads CASSTLDRAYEQYV. The CDR3 DNA is TGTGCCAGCAGTACCCTGGACAGGGCGTACGAGCAGTACGTC.